A selection of T cell receptor beta chains follows, all from one sample in a study of blood T cells in healthy people across ages. Via MiXCR, TCRdb re-called the 5' RACE reads, giving one row per CDR3 protein. The sample consists of approximately 1.5 million distinct CDR3 sequences, 35% to 45% of them appearing once. Sample: blood. These receptors were collected from a woman between 18 and 30 years old in good health. CDR3s include the opening cysteine and the closing phenylalanine or tryptophan.

v_call | cdr3_aa
TRBV7-6 | CASSFSGWTEAFF
TRBV15 | CATSATLFAGYTF
TRBV7-3 | CASSFGGGYEQYF
TRBV20-1 | CSAENSPKGEKLFF
TRBV19 | CASSIQAGVNTEAFF
TRBV7-9 | CASTVERESTDTQYF
TRBV7-9 | CASSSPGGGPEAFF
TRBV20-1 | CSASKWNEQFF
TRBV7-9 | CASSLEGTGDETQYF
TRBV24-1 | CATSEANNEQFF
TRBV29-1 | CSASGPLQETQYF
TRBV12-3/TRBV12-4 | CASSLRRDADTQYF
TRBV9 | CASSVSRDSNYGYTF
TRBV5-1 | CASSLGDRGFNEQFF
TRBV20-1 | CSASPRVDEQYF
TRBV27 | CASSSPDRGDECYTF
TRBV2 | CASSEMWSAGISYNEQFF
TRBV3-1 | CASSDGGGAFF
TRBV4-3 | CASSQGFYEQYF
TRBV29-1 | CSAARQGGVKETQYF
TRBV7-2 | CASSDWTARRSYEQYF
TRBV2 | CASRGTGLPDTQYF
TRBV20-1 | CSAILGNTGELFF
TRBV29-1 | CSVGQGSRYEQYF
TRBV7-8 | CASSPRLGGDEQFF
TRBV2 | CASSEAGRTHEQYF
TRBV12-3/TRBV12-4 | CASSSPLAGGPLGSEQFF
TRBV7-2 | CASSLGGPPAYF
TRBV14 | CASSQELAGYEQFF
TRBV20-1 | CSARLAGATSEQFF
TRBV7-2 | CASSYRGSSVNQPQHF
TRBV30 | CAWSVLAGPYEQYF
TRBV29-1 | CSAKEPGKETQYF
TRBV29-1 | CSAGWGDNEQFF
TRBV5-1 | CASSHGTAYQETQYF
TRBV5-1 | CASRVAEADNEQFF
TRBV7-8 | CASSSTRNEQYF
TRBV27 | CASSVTRSYEQYF
TRBV4-3 | CASSQGGGLGEKLFF
TRBV6-2/TRBV6-3 | CASSPGTGAVWNRELFF
TRBV4-1 | CASSQVGRRPNTEAFF
TRBV7-2 | CASSFPGRTNEQFF
TRBV9 | CASSPRWGSLDKQFF
TRBV29-1 | CSAVLVDEQYF
TRBV7-2 | CASSQLGQGVQETQFF
TRBV29-1 | CSVYHYEQYF
TRBV7-2 | CASSLGSWGTQETQYF
TRBV4-3 | CASSQDRELASAAYNEQYF